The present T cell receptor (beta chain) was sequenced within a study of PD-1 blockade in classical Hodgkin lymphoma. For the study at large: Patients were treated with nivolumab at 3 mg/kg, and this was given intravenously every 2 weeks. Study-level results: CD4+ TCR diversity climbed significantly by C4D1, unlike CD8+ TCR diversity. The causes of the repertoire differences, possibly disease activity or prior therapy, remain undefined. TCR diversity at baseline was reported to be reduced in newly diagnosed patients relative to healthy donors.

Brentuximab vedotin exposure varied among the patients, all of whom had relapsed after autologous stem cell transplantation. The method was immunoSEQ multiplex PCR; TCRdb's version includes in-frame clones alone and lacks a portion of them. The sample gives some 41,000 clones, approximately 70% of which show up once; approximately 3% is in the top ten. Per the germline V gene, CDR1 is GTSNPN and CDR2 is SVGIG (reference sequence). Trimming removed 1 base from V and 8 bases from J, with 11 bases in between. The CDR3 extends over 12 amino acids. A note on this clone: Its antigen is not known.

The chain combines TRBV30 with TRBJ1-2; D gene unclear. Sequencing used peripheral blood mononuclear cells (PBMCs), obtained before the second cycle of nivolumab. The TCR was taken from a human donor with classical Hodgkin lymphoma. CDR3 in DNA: TGTGCCTGGAGTGGGTCTTACGGGGGCTACACCTTC. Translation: CAWSGSYGGYTF.